This paragraph reports one T cell receptor beta chain. A junction boundary mismatches the germline segment, possibly from a read error. The sample comes from a study of tumor-infiltrating lymphocytes in primary liver carcinoma. The template, about 540 ng total RNA, yielded TCR beta cDNA made with a constant-region primer. ARM-PCR, slightly modified, supplied the TCR beta libraries through three nested multiplex PCR rounds. In the first two PCR rounds, TRBV1-TRBV30 forward primers were paired with a C-beta reverse primer, and each round lasted approximately 10 cycles. A single record per CDR3 protein comes from TCRdb applying MiXCR to the multiplex PCR reads. The sample includes about 30,000 distinct CDR3 sequences, around 66% of them seen just once. Co-extraction of RNA and DNA was performed on about 20-32 mg of unsorted bulk tissue. The CDR3 spans 14 residues. The germline CDR1 and CDR2 sequences are SGHAT and FQNNGV.

Source material: liver tumor tissue from sampling region 3. Subset described: tumor region T3, left-lateral pole. V is TRBV11-2 and J is TRBJ2-1, with 7 bases that match TRBD2. The receptor was isolated from a woman in her twenties or thirties with primary liver carcinoma and hepatitis B virus infection. This chain's CDR3 is CACSQPGLSPGQFF. The CDR3 DNA reads as TGTGCCTGCAGCCAACCGGGACTAAGTCCTGGGCAGTTCTTC.